This T cell receptor (beta chain) emerged from a study of blood T cell repertoires in COVID-19. Looking at the study overall: Sources were T cells, B-cell-depleted T cells, or PBMCs; the material itself was cDNA or gDNA.

This CDR3 is 13 amino acids long. J was trimmed by 4 bases and V by 8 bases; bases with no gene match: 4. Germline V gene sequence: CDR1 LGHNA, CDR2 YNFKEQ. Under the authors' procedure: Reference gene primer amplification yielded estimated nucleated cell counts. Method: immunoSEQ multiplex PCR; TCRdb's copy keeps in-frame clones and lacks some. The D gene and trimming were derived from the DNA, and the V and J assignments and clone size from that table. The sample yields 80,000 or so clones, roughly 90% seen once. The chain carries TRBV4-2 and TRBJ2-5; 10 bases are a match to TRBD1. The sample consisted of peripheral blood. This sequence was found in a man between 45 and 60 years old with acute or convalescent COVID-19. Here the CDR3 reads CASGRDRGETQYF. CDR3 sequence (DNA): TGTGCCAGCGGACGGGACAGGGGAGAGACCCAGTACTTC.